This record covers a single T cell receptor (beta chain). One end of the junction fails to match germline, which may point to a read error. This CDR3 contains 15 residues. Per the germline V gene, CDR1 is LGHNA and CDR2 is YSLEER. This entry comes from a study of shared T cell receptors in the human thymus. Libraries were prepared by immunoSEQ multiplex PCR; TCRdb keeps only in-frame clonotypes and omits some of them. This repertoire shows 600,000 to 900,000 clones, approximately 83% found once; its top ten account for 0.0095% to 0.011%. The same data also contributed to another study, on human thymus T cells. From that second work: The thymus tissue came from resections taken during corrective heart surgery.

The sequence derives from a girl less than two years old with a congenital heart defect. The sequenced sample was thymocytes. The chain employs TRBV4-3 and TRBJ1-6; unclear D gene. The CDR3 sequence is CASSQFRRYYSPLHF. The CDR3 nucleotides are TGCGCCAGCAGCCAGTTCAGAAGGTACTATTCCCCCCTCCACTTT.